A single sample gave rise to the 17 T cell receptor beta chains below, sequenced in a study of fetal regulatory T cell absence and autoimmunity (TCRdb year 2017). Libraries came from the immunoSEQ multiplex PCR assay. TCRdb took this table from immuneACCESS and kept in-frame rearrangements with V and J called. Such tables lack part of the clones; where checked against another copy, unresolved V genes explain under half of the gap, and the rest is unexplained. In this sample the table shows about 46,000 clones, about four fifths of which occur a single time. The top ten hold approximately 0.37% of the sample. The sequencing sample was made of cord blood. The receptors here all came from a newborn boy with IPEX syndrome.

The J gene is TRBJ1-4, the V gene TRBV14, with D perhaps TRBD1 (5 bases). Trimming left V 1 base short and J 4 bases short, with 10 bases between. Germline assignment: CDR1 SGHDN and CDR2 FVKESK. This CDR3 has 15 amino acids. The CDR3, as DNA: TGTGCCAGCAGCCAAGTGGACACTTATAATGAAAAACTGTTTTTT. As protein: CASSQVDTYNEKLFF.

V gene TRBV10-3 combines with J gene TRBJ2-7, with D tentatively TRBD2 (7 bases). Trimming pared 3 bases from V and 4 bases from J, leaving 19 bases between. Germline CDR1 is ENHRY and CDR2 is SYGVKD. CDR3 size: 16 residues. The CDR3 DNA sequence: TGTGCCATCAGTGACCGGAGGGGGGGCCAGGCGTACGAGCAGTACTTC. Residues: CAISDRRGGQAYEQYF.

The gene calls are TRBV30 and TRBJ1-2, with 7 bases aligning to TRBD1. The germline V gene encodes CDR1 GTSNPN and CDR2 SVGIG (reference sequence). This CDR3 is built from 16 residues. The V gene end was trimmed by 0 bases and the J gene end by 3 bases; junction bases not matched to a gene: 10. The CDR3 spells CAWSVVGGGEHYGYTF. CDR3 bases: TGTGCCTGGAGTGTAGTAGGAGGGGGCGAGCACTATGGCTACACCTTC.

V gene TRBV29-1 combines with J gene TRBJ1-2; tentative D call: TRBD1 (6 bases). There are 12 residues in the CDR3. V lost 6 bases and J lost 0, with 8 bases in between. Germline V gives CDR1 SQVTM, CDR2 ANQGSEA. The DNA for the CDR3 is TGCAGCGTGGCAGGGGCTAACTATGGCTACACCTTC. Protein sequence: CSVAGANYGYTF.

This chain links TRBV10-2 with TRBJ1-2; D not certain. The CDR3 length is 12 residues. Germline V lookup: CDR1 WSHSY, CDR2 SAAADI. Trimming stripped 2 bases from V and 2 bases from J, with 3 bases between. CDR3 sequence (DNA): TGCGCCAGCAGTGAGGACAACTATGGCTACACCTTC. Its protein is CASSEDNYGYTF.

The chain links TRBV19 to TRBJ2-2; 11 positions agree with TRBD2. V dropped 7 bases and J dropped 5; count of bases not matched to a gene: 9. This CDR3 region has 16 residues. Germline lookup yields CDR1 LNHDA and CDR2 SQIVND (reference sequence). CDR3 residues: CASIPTSGDPTGELFF. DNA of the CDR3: TGTGCCAGTATTCCGACTAGCGGGGATCCTACCGGGGAGCTGTTTTTT.

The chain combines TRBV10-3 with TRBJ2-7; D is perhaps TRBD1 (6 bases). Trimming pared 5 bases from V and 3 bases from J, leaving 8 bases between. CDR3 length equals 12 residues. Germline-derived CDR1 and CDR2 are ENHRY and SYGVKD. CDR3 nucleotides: TGTGCCATCAGTACAGGGTACTACGAGCAGTACTTC. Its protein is CAISTGYYEQYF.

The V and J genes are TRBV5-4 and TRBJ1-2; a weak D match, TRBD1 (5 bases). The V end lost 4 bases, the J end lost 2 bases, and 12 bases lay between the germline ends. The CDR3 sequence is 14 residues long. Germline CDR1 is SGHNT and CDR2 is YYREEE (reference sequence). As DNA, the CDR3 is TGTGCCAGCAGCCTCATCCAGGGCAACTATGGCTACACCTTC. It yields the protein CASSLIQGNYGYTF. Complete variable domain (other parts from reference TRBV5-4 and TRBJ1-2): ETGVTQSPTHLIKTRGQQVTLRCSSQSGHNTVSWYQQALGQGPQFIFQYYREEENGRGNFPPRFSGLQFPNYSSELNVNALELDDSALYLCASSLIQGNYGYTFGSGTRLTVV.

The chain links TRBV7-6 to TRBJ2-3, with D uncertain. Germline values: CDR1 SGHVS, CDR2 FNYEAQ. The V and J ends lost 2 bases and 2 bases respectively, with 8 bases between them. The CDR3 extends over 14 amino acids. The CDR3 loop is CASSLSGLTDTQYF. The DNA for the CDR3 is TGTGCCAGCAGCTTAAGTGGGCTCACAGATACGCAGTATTTT.

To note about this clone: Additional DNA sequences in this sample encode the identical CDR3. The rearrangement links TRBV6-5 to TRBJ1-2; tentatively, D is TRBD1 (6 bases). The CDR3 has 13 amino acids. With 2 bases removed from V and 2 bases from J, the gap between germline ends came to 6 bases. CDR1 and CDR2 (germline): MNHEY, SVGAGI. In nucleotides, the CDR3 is TGTGCCAGCAGTTACGGGACAAACTATGGCTACACCTTC. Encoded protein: CASSYGTNYGYTF.

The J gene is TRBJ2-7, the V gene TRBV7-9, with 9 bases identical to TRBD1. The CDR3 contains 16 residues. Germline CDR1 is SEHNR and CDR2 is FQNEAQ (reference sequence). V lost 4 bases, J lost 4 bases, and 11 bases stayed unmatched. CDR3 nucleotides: TGTGCCAGCAGCTGCCGCCACCGGGACAGGGTATACGAGCAGTACTTC. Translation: CASSCRHRDRVYEQYF. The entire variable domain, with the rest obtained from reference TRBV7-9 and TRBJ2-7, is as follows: DTGVSQNPRHKITKRGQNVTFRCDPISEHNRLYWYRQTLGQGPEFLTYFQNEAQLEKSRLLSDRFSAERPKGSFSTLEIQRTEQGDSAMYLCASSCRHRDRVYEQYFGPGTRLTVT.

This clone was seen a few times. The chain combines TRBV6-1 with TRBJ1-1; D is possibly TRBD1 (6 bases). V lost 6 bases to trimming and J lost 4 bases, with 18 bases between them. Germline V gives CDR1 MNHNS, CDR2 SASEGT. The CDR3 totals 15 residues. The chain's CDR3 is CASRFIRGGATEAFF. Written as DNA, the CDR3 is TGTGCCAGCAGATTTATCAGGGGCGGTGCCACTGAAGCTTTCTTT.

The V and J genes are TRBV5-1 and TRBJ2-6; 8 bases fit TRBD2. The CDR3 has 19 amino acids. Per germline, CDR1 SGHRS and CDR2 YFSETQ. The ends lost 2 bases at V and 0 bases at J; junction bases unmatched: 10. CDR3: CASSLSPAGDFSGANVLTF. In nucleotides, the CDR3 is TGCGCCAGCAGCTTAAGCCCAGCGGGGGATTTCTCTGGGGCCAACGTCCTGACTTTC. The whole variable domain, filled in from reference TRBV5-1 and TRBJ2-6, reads KAGVTQTPRYLIKTRGQQVTLSCSPISGHRSVSWYQQTPGQGLQFLFEYFSETQRNKGNFPGRFSGRQFSNSRSEMNVSTLELGDSALYLCASSLSPAGDFSGANVLTFGAGSRLTVL.

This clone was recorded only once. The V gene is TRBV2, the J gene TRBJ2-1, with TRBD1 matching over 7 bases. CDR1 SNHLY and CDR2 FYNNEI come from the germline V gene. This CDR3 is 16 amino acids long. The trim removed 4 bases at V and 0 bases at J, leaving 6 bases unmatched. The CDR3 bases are TGTGCCAGCAGTGTCGACAGGGTCTACTCCTACAATGAGCAGTTCTTC. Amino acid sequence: CASSVDRVYSYNEQFF.

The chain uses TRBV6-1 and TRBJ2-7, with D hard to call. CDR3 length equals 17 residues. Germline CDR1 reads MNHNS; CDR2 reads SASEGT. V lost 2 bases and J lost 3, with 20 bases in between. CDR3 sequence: CASSEIVRRHTFYEQYF. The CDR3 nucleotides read TGTGCCAGCAGTGAAATAGTTCGGCGACACACTTTCTACGAGCAGTACTTC.

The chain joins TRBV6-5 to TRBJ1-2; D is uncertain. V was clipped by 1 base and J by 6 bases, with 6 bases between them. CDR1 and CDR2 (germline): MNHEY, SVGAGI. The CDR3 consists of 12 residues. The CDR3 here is CASSYWLDGYTF. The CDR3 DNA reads TGTGCCAGCAGTTACTGGCTGGATGGCTACACCTTC.

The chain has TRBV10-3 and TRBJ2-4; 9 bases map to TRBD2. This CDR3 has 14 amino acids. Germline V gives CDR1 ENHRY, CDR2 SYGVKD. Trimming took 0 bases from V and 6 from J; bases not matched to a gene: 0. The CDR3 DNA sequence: TGTGCCATCAGTGAGTCACTAGCGGGAAACATTCAGTACTTC. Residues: CAISESLAGNIQYF.